This T cell receptor beta chain was identified during a study of shared clonotypes between healthy human individuals. TCRdb's table, derived via immunoSEQ multiplex PCR, lists solely in-frame clones and lacks some. The sample shows about 1.1 million clones, approximately 77% of them seen only once. The CDR3 is made up of 13 amino acids. V lost 4 bases, J lost 1 base, and 8 bases lay in between. Germline V gene lookup returns CDR1 SGHNT and CDR2 YYREEE (reference sequence). Sample: memory CD4+ T cells from PBMCs. Subset indicated: CD45RA-negative fraction. The chain employs TRBV5-4 and TRBJ1-1; D unresolved. This receptor was obtained from a man aged 18 to 30 in good health. Some clones in this sample may be carry-over from other donors' samples. The CDR3 DNA is TGTGCCAGCAGCGAAGACCAGAACACTGAAGCTTTCTTT. It codes for CASSEDQNTEAFF.